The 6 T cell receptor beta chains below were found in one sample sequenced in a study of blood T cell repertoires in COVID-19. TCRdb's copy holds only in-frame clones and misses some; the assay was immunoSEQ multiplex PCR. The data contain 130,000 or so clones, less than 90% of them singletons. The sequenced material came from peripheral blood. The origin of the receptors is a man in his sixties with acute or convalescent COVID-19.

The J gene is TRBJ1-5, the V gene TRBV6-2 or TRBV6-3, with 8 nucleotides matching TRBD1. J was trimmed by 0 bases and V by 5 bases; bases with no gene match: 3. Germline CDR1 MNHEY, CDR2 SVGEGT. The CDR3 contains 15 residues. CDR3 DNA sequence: TGTGCCAGCAGTAGGACAGGGAATAGCAATCAGCCCCAGCATTTT. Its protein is CASSRTGNSNQPQHF.

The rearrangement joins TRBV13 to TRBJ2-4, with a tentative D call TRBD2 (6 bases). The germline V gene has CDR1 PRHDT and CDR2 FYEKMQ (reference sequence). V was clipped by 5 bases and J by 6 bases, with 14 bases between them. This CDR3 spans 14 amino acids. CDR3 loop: CASSRRGDVNIQYF. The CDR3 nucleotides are TGTGCCAGCAGCCGGCGGGGCGACGTAAACATTCAGTACTTC.

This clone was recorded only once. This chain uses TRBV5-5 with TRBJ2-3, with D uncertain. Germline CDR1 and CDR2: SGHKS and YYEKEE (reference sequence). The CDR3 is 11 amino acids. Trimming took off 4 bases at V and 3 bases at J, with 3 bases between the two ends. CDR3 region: CASSRTDTQYF. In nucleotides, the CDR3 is TGTGCCAGCAGCCGGACAGATACGCAGTATTTT.

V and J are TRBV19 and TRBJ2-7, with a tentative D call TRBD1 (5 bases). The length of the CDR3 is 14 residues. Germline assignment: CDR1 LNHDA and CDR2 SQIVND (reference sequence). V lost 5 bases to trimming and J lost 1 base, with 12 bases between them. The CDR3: CASSPQTESYEQYF. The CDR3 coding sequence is TGTGCCAGTAGTCCCCAGACAGAATCCTACGAGCAGTACTTC.

The CDR3 DNA reads as TGTGCCAGCGCCGGGACTAGCGGGGGGGCAAACGAGCAGTACTTC. As protein: CASAGTSGGANEQYF. The V call is TRBV6-6, the J call TRBJ2-7; the match to TRBD2 covers 16 bases. This CDR3 comprises 15 residues. Germline V gene sequence: CDR1 MNHNY, CDR2 SVGAGI (reference sequence). The ends lost 8 bases at V and 5 bases at J; junction bases unmatched: 6.

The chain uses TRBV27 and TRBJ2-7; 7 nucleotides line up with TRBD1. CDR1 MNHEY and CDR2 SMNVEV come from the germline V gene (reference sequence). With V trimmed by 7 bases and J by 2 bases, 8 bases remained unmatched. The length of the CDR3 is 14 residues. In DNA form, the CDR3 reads TGTGCCAGCATTAGACAGGGTCCGCCCTACGAGCAGTACTTC. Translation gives CASIRQGPPYEQYF.